A single sample is the source of the 9 T cell receptor beta chains below, sequenced in a study of shared T cell receptors in the human thymus. Profiled with immunoSEQ multiplex PCR; TCRdb holds only in-frame clones, not every one. Among approximately 660,000 clones listed, roughly 90% were seen once. These data were also reused for a study on human thymus T cells.

Material: thymocytes. These receptors were obtained from a boy in the first two years of life with a congenital heart defect.

The chain has TRBV18 and TRBJ2-7, with D possibly matching TRBD1 (6 bases). CDR3 size: 15 residues. Germline V gives CDR1 KGHSH, CDR2 LQKENI. Trimming took 2 bases from V and 5 from J, leaving 16 bases between them. CDR3 sequence: CASSPEGQGTDEQYF. The CDR3 DNA is TGTGCCAGCTCACCAGAGGGGCAGGGGACGGACGAGCAGTACTTC.

The genes are TRBV14 and TRBJ1-4; no definite D call. This CDR3 region has 13 residues. With 6 bases removed from V and 0 bases from J, the gap between germline ends came to 5 bases. CDR1 is SGHDN, CDR2 FVKESK, per germline. The CDR3 protein is CASSSATNEKLFF. Written as DNA, the CDR3 is TGTGCCAGCAGTTCGGCAACTAATGAAAAACTGTTTTTT. Full variable domain (missing parts from reference TRBV14 and TRBJ1-4): EAGVTQFPSHSVIEKGQTVTLRCDPISGHDNLYWYRRVMGKEIKFLLHFVKESKQDESGMPNNRFLAERTGGTYSTLKVQPAELEDSGVYFCASSSATNEKLFFGSGTQLSVL.

The chain carries TRBV7-6 and TRBJ2-7; D is possibly TRBD2 (6 bases). CDR3 length equals 12 residues. CDR1 and CDR2 from the germline V gene are SGHVS and FNYEAQ. Trimming removed 1 base at V and 5 bases at J, with 6 bases between. The CDR3 region is CASSLGEDEQYF. CDR3 DNA: TGTGCCAGCAGCTTAGGGGAGGACGAGCAGTACTTC.

The chain uses TRBV7-2 and TRBJ2-2; possible D gene TRBD1, 6 bases. CDR1 and CDR2 (germline): SGHTA, FQGNSA. CDR3 length equals 15 residues. The ends were cut back, 5 bases at V and 3 bases at J, with 13 bases in the middle. CDR3 nucleotides: TGTGCCAGCAGCCCCCCGGGACACTACACCGGGGAGCTGTTTTTT. Protein sequence: CASSPPGHYTGELFF. The full variable domain, in which reference TRBV7-2 and TRBJ2-2 provide the parts outside the CDR3, is GAGVSQSPSNKVTEKGKDVELRCDPISGHTALYWYRQSLGQGLEFLIYFQGNSAPDKSGLPSDRFSAERTGGSVSTLTIQRTQQEDSAVYLCASSPPGHYTGELFFGEGSRLTVL.

The rearrangement links TRBV7-9 to TRBJ1-1; D not resolved. Trimming removed 5 bases at V and 0 bases at J, with 10 bases between. Germline CDR1 reads SEHNR; CDR2 reads FQNEAQ (reference sequence). CDR3 size: 14 residues. The DNA of the CDR3 is TGTGCCAGCAGCCGTAACACCCTGAACACTGAAGCTTTCTTT. This translates into CASSRNTLNTEAFF.

J is TRBJ2-1 and V is TRBV4-3, with TRBD2 matching 9 bases. Trimming cost V 0 bases and J 7 bases; bases outside gene matches: 13. The CDR3 is 18 amino acids. The V gene's germline CDR1 is LGHNA and CDR2 YSLEER. CDR3 loop: CASSQDISTGGRDNEQFF. CDR3 nucleotides: TGCGCCAGCAGCCAAGATATTAGTACAGGCGGGAGGGATAATGAGCAGTTCTTC.

The gene calls are TRBV4-3 and TRBJ1-3; TRBD1 matches at 8 bases. The V and J ends lost 3 bases and 3 bases, in that order; junction bases with no gene match: 7. Per the germline V gene, CDR1 is LGHNA and CDR2 is YSLEER. The CDR3 covers 16 residues. The CDR3 DNA follows: TGCGCCAGCAGCCACCGGGACAGGAGAAATGGAAACACCATATATTTT. Translating gives CASSHRDRRNGNTIYF.

The chain links TRBV28 to TRBJ2-5, with D maybe TRBD2 (7 bases). Germline V lookup: CDR1 MDHEN, CDR2 SYDVKM. The germline V and J ends were trimmed by 2 bases and 5 bases, with 21 bases remaining between them. The CDR3 has 17 amino acids. DNA for the CDR3: TGTGCCAGCAGTTTAGGGAGGGGGGACGCGGTTATTGAGACCCAGTACTTC. Protein product: CASSLGRGDAVIETQYF.

V is TRBV4-3 and J is TRBJ2-4; 8 bases are a match to TRBD2. Germline CDR1 LGHNA, CDR2 YSLEER. V trimming: 0 bases; J trimming: 0 bases; junction bases outside the gene matches: 7. CDR3 length: 18 residues. DNA for the CDR3: TGCGCCAGCAGCCAAGATAGGCCGAGCGGGGGAGCCAAAAACATTCAGTACTTC. Protein product: CASSQDRPSGGAKNIQYF.